Below are 19 T cell receptor beta chains sequenced from a single sample in a study of cytomegalovirus exposure and HLA in healthy donors (dated by TCRdb to about 2017). Receptor libraries were prepared by the immunoSEQ multiplex PCR assay. For the multiplex PCR, a mixture combining 60 forward primers for TCR Vbeta segments and 13 reverse primers for TCR Jbeta segments was used. TCRdb retrieved this table from immuneACCESS and kept in-frame rearrangements only. Not all clones are present; in checked studies, unresolved V genes account for under half, and no reason is known for the remainder. For this sample the table gives around 100,000 clones, of which approximately 70% were detected only once. Jointly, the top ten make up approximately 2.1% of the sample. Sequencing input: PBMCs. Receptors originate from a man aged 25-40 years in good health and CMV-seronegative.

The gene calls are TRBV2 and TRBJ2-2; D is perhaps TRBD2 (6 bases). Trimming removed 2 bases from V and 0 bases from J, with 7 bases in between. Germline lookup yields CDR1 SNHLY and CDR2 FYNNEI. CDR3 length: 15 residues. The CDR3 nucleotides are TGTGCCAGCAGTGAAAAGCGGGCGAACACCGGGGAGCTGTTTTTT. Its translation: CASSEKRANTGELFF.

The count of this clone is one. CDR3 nucleotide sequence: TGTGCCAGCAGGTGGACTAGCACAGATACGCAGTATTTT. It is translated as CASRWTSTDTQYF. The chain is built from TRBV25-1 and TRBJ2-3, with D perhaps TRBD2 (5 bases). Germline V gives CDR1 MGHDK, CDR2 SYGVNS. With 6 bases removed from V and 0 bases from J, the gap between germline ends came to 7 bases. The CDR3 spans 13 residues. Full variable domain (rest looked up from reference TRBV25-1 and TRBJ2-3): EADIYQTPRYLVIGTGKKITLECSQTMGHDKMYWYQQDPGMELHLIHYSYGVNSTEKGDLSSESTVSRIRTEHFPLTLESARPSHTSQYLCASRWTSTDTQYFGPGTRLTVL.

V gene TRBV11-1 combines with J gene TRBJ2-1, with D uncertain. Germline CDR1 and CDR2: SGHAT and FQDESV (reference sequence). V was pared by 3 bases and J by 10 bases, with 7 bases between. There are 11 residues in the CDR3. The CDR3 reads CASSFGDEQFF. Written as DNA, the CDR3 is TGTGCCAGCAGCTTCGGAGACGAGCAGTTCTTC.

The gene calls are TRBV28 and TRBJ2-7; D is uncertain. This CDR3 has 13 residues. Germline values: CDR1 MDHEN, CDR2 SYDVKM. Trimming shortened V by 5 bases and J by 8 bases, and 16 bases separated the two germline ends. The CDR3, as DNA: TGTGCCAGCAGTACAATCGATCCTTACAAGCAGTACTTC. This codes for CASSTIDPYKQYF. The full variable domain, with the rest looked up from reference TRBV28 and TRBJ2-7, is DVKVTQSSRYLVKRTGEKVFLECVQDMDHENMFWYRQDPGLGLRLIYFSYDVKMKEKGDIPEGYSVSREKKERFSLILESASTNQTSMYLCASSTIDPYKQYFGPGTRLTVT.

This chain links TRBV7-3 with TRBJ2-1; TRBD2 aligns across 12 bases. The germline V gene has CDR1 SGHTA and CDR2 FQGTGA. The junction had 8 bases not matched to a gene; V was cut back by 4 bases and J by 7 bases. CDR3 size: 16 residues. The CDR3 here is CASSSLAGGPGNEQFF. In DNA, the CDR3 is TGTGCCAGCAGCTCCCTAGCGGGAGGGCCGGGGAATGAGCAGTTCTTC.

V is TRBV6-5 and J is TRBJ1-1; tentatively, D is TRBD1 (6 bases). Germline V lookup: CDR1 MNHEY, CDR2 SVGAGI. The CDR3 sequence is 12 residues long. Trimming took 11 bases from V and 2 from J, leaving 12 bases between them. The CDR3 loop reads CAASGENTEAFF. As DNA, the CDR3 is TGTGCCGCGTCAGGGGAAAACACTGAAGCTTTCTTT.

The gene calls are TRBV30 and TRBJ2-3, with 12 bases lining up with TRBD2. Germline values: CDR1 GTSNPN, CDR2 SVGIG (reference sequence). V lost 2 bases to trimming and J lost 0 bases; unmatched junction nucleotides: 3. This CDR3 has 16 amino acids. CDR3 coding DNA: TGTGCCTGGAGTACCGGACTAGCGGGGAGCACAGATACGCAGTATTTT. This gives the protein CAWSTGLAGSTDTQYF.

This sequence joins TRBV28 and TRBJ2-7, with unresolved D. This CDR3 spans 14 amino acids. Trimming took off 6 bases at V and 3 bases at J, with 15 bases between the two ends. Germline V gives CDR1 MDHEN, CDR2 SYDVKM. CDR3 loop: CASSRPSVSYEQYF. The CDR3 DNA reads TGTGCCAGCAGCCGCCCGAGCGTTAGCTACGAGCAGTACTTC.

The chain couples TRBV11-2 to TRBJ1-4; TRBD1 matches at 8 bases. Looked up from germline, CDR1 is SGHAT and CDR2 is FQNNGV. V shed 5 bases, J shed 5 bases, and the junction held 7 bases outside the gene matches. This CDR3 region has 15 residues. The CDR3 DNA reads as TGTGCCAGCAGCCTAGGACAGGGAATAAATGAAAAACTGTTTTTT. It yields the protein CASSLGQGINEKLFF. Combining the CDR3 with reference TRBV11-2 and TRBJ1-4 gives the whole variable domain EAGVAQSPRYKIIEKRQSVAFWCNPISGHATLYWYQQILGQGPKLLIQFQNNGVVDDSQLPKDRFSAERLKGVDSTLKIQPAKLEDSAVYLCASSLGQGINEKLFFGSGTQLSVL.

The rearrangement joins TRBV2 to TRBJ1-1, with D uncertain. This CDR3 has 13 amino acids. Germline values: CDR1 SNHLY, CDR2 FYNNEI. The V gene lost 6 bases and the J gene lost 2 bases, with 10 bases spanning the gap. CDR3 in amino acids: CASRYEFNTEAFF. The CDR3 nucleotides are TGTGCCAGCAGGTACGAGTTTAACACTGAAGCTTTCTTT.

The rearrangement uses TRBV5-1 and TRBJ1-3; 7 bases match TRBD1. V gave up 3 bases and J gave up 4 bases; unmatched junction bases: 13. CDR3 length: 17 amino acids. The V gene's germline CDR1 is SGHRS and CDR2 YFSETQ. CDR3 sequence: CASSSKPSTGQGNTIYF. CDR3 nucleotides: TGCGCCAGCAGCTCGAAACCGTCGACAGGGCAGGGAAACACCATATATTTT.

This clone came up a few times. This chain connects TRBV27 to TRBJ1-1; TRBD1 aligns across 10 bases. V was pared by 5 bases and J by 9 bases, with 3 bases of the junction left unmatched. The CDR3 is 12 amino acids. Germline V gene sequence: CDR1 MNHEY, CDR2 SMNVEV (reference sequence). CDR3 nucleotide sequence: TGTGCCAGCAGTGGACAGGGGGGCCAAGCTTTCTTT. Translating it yields CASSGQGGQAFF.

This clone was counted between two and nine times. The V gene is TRBV12-5, the J gene TRBJ1-5; 8 bases are a match to TRBD1. The CDR3 runs 14 residues. From germline, CDR1 is LGHNT and CDR2 FRNRAP. The V and J ends lost 8 bases and 4 bases, in that order; junction bases with no gene match: 7. The CDR3 protein is CASSPRTGNQPQHF. CDR3 nucleotide sequence: TGTGCTAGTAGCCCTCGGACAGGGAATCAGCCCCAGCATTTT. Filled out from reference TRBV12-5 and TRBJ1-5, the complete variable domain reads DARVTQTPRHKVTEMGQEVTMRCQPILGHNTVFWYRQTMMQGLELLAYFRNRAPLDDSGMPKDRFSAEMPDATLATLKIQPSEPRDSAVYFCASSPRTGNQPQHFGDGTRLSIL.

A few counts support this clone. The chain combines TRBV18 with TRBJ1-5; possibly TRBD1 for D (5 bases). Trimming took 3 bases from V and 4 from J, leaving 10 bases between them. The germline CDR1 and CDR2 sequences are KGHSH and LQKENI. The length of the CDR3 is 14 residues. This CDR3 reads CASSPGGANQPQHF. As DNA, the CDR3 is TGTGCCAGCTCACCCGGGGGTGCGAATCAGCCCCAGCATTTT.

This clone occurred a few times. The chain carries TRBV29-1 and TRBJ2-5; D may be TRBD2 (5 bases). Trimming left V 6 bases short and J 5 bases short, with 13 bases between. Germline values: CDR1 SQVTM, CDR2 ANQGSEA. This CDR3 comprises 12 residues. As DNA, the CDR3 is TGCAGCGTGGACGTCAGAGGGGAGACCCAGTACTTC. Translated: CSVDVRGETQYF. Using reference TRBV29-1 and TRBJ2-5 for the parts outside the CDR3, the full variable domain is SAVISQKPSRDICQRGTSLTIQCQVDSQVTMMFWYRQQPGQSLTLIATANQGSEATYESGFVIDKFPISRPNLTFSTLTVSNMSPEDSSIYLCSVDVRGETQYFGPGTRLLVL.

The J gene is TRBJ1-1, the V gene TRBV4-2, with 8 bases that match TRBD1. The length of the CDR3 is 19 residues. Germline V lookup: CDR1 LGHNA, CDR2 YNFKEQ. V lost 3 bases to trimming and J lost 0 bases; unmatched junction nucleotides: 15. CDR3: CASSQKSLASGGLNTEAFF. As DNA, the CDR3 is TGTGCCAGCAGCCAGAAGAGCCTGGCGTCAGGGGGCTTGAACACTGAAGCTTTCTTT.

This chain links TRBV6-5 with TRBJ1-2, with a weak D call TRBD1 (5 bases). Germline V CDR1 and CDR2: MNHEY, SVGAGI. The CDR3 contains 15 residues. V lost 8 bases and J lost 1, with 17 bases in between. The CDR3 DNA reads as TGTGCCAGCCGGCTCGGAGACAGCGTTAACTATGGCTACACCTTC. This translates into CASRLGDSVNYGYTF.

This rearrangement joins TRBV29-1 to TRBJ2-3, with D possibly being TRBD1 (6 bases). Germline V gives CDR1 SQVTM, CDR2 ANQGSEA. The CDR3 length is 13 residues. V was clipped by 7 bases and J by 2 bases, with 13 bases between them. CDR3 protein: CSARDTYTDTQYF. The CDR3 nucleotides read TGCAGCGCCCGGGACACCTACACAGATACGCAGTATTTT.

The chain combines TRBV7-3 with TRBJ2-1, with 9 bases lining up with TRBD2. The germline V gene encodes CDR1 SGHTA and CDR2 FQGTGA. CDR3 length: 15 residues. The ends lost 1 base at V and 8 bases at J; junction bases unmatched: 6. In DNA form, the CDR3 reads TGTGCCAGCAGCTTAATGGCTAGCGGGATATATGAGCAGTTCTTC. This translates into CASSLMASGIYEQFF. Based on the CDR3 plus reference TRBV7-3 and TRBJ2-1, the full variable domain is GAGVSQTPSNKVTEKGKYVELRCDPISGHTALYWYRQSLGQGPEFLIYFQGTGAADDSGLPNDRFFAVRPEGSVSTLKIQRTERGDSAVYLCASSLMASGIYEQFFGPGTRLTVL.